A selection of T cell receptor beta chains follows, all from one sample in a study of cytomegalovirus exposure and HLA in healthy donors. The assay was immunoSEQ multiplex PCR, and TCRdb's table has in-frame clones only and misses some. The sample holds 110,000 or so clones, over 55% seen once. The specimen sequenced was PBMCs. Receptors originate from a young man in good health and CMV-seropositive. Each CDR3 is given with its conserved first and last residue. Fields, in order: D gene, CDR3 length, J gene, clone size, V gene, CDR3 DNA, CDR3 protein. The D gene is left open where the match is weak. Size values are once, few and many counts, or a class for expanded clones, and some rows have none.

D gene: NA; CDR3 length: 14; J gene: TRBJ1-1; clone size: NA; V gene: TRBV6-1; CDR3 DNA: TGTGCCAGCAGTCAATTGGGCACTAACACTGAAGCTTTCTTT; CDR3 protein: CASSQLGTNTEAFF
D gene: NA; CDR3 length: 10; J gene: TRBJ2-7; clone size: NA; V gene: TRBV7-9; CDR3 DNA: TGTGCCAGCGGTAGTGTGGAGCAGTACTTC; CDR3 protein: CASGSVEQYF
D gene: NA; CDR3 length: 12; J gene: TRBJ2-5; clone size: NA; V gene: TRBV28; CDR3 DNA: TGTGCCAGCAGTTTACCCGGAGAGACCCAGTACTTC; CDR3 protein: CASSLPGETQYF
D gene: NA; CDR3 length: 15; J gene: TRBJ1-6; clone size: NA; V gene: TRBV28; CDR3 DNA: TGTGCCAGCAGTTTTAGTTCAGGGCGTCATTCACCCCTCCACTTT; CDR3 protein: CASSFSSGRHSPLHF
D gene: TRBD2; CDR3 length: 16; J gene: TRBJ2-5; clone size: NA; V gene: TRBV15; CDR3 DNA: TGTGCCACCAGCAGAGGGAGCGGGGGAGACCAAGAGACCCAGTACTTC; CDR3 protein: CATSRGSGGDQETQYF
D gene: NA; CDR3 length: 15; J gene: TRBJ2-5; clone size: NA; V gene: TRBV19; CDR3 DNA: TGTGCCAGTAGTATAGGCGGCAGGGTAGAAGAGACCCAGTACTTC; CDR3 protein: CASSIGGRVEETQYF
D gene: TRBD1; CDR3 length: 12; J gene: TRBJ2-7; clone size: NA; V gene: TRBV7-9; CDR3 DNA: TGTGCCGGGGGGGACAGGGCCTACGAGCAGTACTTC; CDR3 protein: CAGGDRAYEQYF
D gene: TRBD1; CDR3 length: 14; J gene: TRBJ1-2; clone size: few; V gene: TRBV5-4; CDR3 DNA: TGTGCCAGCAGCGGACAGGCCAGGGGGTATGGCTACACCTTC; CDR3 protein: CASSGQARGYGYTF
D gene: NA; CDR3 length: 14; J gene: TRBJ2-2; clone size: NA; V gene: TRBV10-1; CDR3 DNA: TGCGCCAGCAAAGGGACGGGGGAGACCGGGGAGCTGTTTTTT; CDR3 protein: CASKGTGETGELFF
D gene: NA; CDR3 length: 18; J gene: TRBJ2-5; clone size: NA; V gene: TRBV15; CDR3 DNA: TGTGCCACCAGCAGAGACGTCAGTTACTGGGGAGTAGCAGAGACCCAGTACTTC; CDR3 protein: CATSRDVSYWGVAETQYF
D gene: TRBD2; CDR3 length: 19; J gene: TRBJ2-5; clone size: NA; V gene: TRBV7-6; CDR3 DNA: TGTGCCAGCGGCAAAGGACTAGCGGGGGGGCTTGGGTACCAAGAGACCCAGTACTTC; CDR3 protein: CASGKGLAGGLGYQETQYF
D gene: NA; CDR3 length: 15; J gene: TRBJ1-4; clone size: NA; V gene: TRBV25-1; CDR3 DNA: TGTGCCAGCAGAGGGGTAGGGGATCGTCGTGAAAAACTGTTTTTT; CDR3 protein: CASRGVGDRREKLFF
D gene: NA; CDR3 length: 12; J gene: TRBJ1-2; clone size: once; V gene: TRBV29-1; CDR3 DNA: TGCAGCGTTTTTAGACAGGACTATGGCTACACCTTC; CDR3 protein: CSVFRQDYGYTF
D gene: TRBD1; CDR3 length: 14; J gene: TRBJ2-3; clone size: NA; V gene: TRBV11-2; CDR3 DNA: TGTGCCAGCAGCTCACAGGGGTTGACAGATACGCAGTATTTT; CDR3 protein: CASSSQGLTDTQYF
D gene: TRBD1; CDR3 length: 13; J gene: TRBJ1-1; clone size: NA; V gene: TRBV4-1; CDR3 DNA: TGCGCCAGCAGCCAAACGACAGGGTGTGAAGCTTTCTTT; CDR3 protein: CASSQTTGCEAFF
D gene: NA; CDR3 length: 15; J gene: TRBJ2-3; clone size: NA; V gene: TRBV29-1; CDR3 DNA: TGCAGCGCGGGTACGACAGGGACTTTCACAGATACGCAGTATTTT; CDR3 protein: CSAGTTGTFTDTQYF
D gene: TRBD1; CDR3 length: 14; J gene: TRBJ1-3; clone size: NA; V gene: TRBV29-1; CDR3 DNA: TGCAGCGTTGGACAGGGGAACTCTGGAAACACCATATATTTT; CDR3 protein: CSVGQGNSGNTIYF
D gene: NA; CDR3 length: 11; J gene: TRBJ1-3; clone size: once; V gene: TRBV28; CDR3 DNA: TGTGCCAGCACCACTGGAAACACCATATATTTT; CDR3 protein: CASTTGNTIYF
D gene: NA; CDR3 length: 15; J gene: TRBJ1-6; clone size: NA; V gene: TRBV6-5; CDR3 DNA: TGTGCCAGCAGTTACTCGGGGGGGGGCAATTCACCCCTCCACTTT; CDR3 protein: CASSYSGGGNSPLHF
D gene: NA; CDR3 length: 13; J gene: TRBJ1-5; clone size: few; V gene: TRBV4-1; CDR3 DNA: TGCGCCAGCAGCCAAGTAGATAATCAGCCCCAGCATTTT; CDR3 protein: CASSQVDNQPQHF
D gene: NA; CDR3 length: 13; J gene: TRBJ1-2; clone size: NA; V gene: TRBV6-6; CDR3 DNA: TGTGCCAGCAGTTACACTAATTACTTAGGCTACACCTTC; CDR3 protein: CASSYTNYLGYTF
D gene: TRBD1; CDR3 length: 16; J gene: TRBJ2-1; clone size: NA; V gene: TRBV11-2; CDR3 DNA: TGTGCCAGCAGCTTAGTACTGACAGGGGAAACGAATGAGCAGTTCTTC; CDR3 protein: CASSLVLTGETNEQFF
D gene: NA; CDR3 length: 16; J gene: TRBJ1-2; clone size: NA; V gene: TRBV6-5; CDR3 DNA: TGTGCCAGCAGTTTTAAGGGGTTTACATCTAACTATGGCTACACCTTC; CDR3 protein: CASSFKGFTSNYGYTF
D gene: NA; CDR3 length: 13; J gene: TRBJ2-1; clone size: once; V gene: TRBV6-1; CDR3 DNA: TGTGCCAGCACAATAGGGGCAGACAATGAGCAGTTCTTC; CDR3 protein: CASTIGADNEQFF
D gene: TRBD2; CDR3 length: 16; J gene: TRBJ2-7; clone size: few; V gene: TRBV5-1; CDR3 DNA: TGCGCCAGCAGCCATAGTCCGACTAGCGAGTCCTACGAGCAGTACTTC; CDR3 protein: CASSHSPTSESYEQYF
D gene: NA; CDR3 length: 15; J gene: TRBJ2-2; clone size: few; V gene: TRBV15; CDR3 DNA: TGTGCCACCAGCAGAGGGGGAGGTAACACCGGGGAGCTGTTTTTT; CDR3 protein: CATSRGGGNTGELFF
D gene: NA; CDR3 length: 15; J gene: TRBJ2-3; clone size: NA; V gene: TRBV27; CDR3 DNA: TGTGCCAGCAGTTTAGTTCCGGGGGTCGCAGATACGCAGTATTTT; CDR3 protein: CASSLVPGVADTQYF
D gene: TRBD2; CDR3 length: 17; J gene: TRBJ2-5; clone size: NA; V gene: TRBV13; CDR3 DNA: TGTGCCAGCAGCTCCCTTCGGGCGGGGGGGCACCAAGAGACCCAGTACTTC; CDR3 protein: CASSSLRAGGHQETQYF
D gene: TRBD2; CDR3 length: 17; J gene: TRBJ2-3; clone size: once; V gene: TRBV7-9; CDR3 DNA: TGTGCCAGCAGGGGGGGACTAGCGGGACCTAGCACAGATACGCAGTATTTT; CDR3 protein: CASRGGLAGPSTDTQYF
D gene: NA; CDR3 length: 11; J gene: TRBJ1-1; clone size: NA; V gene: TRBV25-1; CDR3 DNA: TGTGCCAGCACGATCGGGACTGAAGCTTTCTTT; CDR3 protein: CASTIGTEAFF
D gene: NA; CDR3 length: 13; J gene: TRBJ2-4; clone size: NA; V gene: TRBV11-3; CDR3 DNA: TGTGCCAGCAGCTTAAAGCAGGGGAGCATTCAGTACTTC; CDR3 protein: CASSLKQGSIQYF
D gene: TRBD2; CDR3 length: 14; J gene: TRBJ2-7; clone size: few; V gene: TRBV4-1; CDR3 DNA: TGCGCCAGCAGCCCCGAGGTAGCGGGGTACGAGCAGTACTTC; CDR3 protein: CASSPEVAGYEQYF
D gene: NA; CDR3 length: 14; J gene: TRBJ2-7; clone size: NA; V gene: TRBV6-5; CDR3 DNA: TGTGCCAGCAGTTACATGGGCCTGTCCTACGAGCAGTACTTC; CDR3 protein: CASSYMGLSYEQYF
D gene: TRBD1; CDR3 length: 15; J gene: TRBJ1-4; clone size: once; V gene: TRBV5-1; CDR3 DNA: TGCGCCAGCAGAGAAACCAGGGGGTCATTTGAAAAACTGTTTTTT; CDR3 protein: CASRETRGSFEKLFF
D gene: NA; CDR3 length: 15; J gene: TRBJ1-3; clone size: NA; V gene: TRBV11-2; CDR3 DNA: TGTGCCAGCAGCCTGGGAGGGGGCTCTGGAAACACCATATATTTT; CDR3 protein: CASSLGGGSGNTIYF
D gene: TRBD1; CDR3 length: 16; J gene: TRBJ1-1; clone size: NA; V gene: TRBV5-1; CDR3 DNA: TGCGCCAGCAGCTTTTTAACCGGGACAGAGAACACTGAAGCTTTCTTT; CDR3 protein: CASSFLTGTENTEAFF
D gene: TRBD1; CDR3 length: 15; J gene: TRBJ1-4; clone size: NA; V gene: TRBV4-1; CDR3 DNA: TGCGCCAGCAGCAGGCGGACAGGAGGAAATGAAAAACTGTTTTTT; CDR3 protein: CASSRRTGGNEKLFF
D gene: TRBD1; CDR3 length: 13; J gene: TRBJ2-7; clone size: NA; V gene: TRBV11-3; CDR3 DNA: TGTGCCAGCAGCTTACAGGGGGCCAACGAGCAGTACTTC; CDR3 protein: CASSLQGANEQYF
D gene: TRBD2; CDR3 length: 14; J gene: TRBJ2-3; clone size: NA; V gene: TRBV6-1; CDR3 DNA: TGTGCCAGCCTTAGGCGGGAGACAACAGATACGCAGTATTTT; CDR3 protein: CASLRRETTDTQYF
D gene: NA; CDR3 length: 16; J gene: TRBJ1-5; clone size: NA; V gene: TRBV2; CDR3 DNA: TGTGCCAGCAGTGAAACATACCTTGTGGGCAATCAGCCCCAGCATTTT; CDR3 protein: CASSETYLVGNQPQHF
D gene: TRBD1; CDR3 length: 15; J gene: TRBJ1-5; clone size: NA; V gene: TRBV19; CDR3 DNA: TGTGCCAGTAGTACGGGGACAGCAAGCAACCAGCCCCAGCATTTT; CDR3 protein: CASSTGTASNQPQHF
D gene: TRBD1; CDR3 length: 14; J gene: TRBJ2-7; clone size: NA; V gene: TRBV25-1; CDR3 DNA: TGTGCCAGCCGAAAGGAGACAGGGGCACGCGAGCAGTACTTC; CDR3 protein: CASRKETGAREQYF
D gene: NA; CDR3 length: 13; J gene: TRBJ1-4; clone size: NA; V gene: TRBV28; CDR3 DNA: TGTGCCAGCAGTGGGGAGGCTAATGAAAAACTGTTTTTT; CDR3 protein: CASSGEANEKLFF
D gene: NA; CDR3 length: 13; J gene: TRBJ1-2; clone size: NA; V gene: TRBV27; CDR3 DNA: TGTGCCAGCAGTTCCAGAAATAACTATGGCTACACCTTC; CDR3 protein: CASSSRNNYGYTF
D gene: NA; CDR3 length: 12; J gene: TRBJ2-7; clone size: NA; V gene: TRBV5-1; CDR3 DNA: TGCGCCAGCAGCCAGGGATCCTACGAGCAGTACTTC; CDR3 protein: CASSQGSYEQYF
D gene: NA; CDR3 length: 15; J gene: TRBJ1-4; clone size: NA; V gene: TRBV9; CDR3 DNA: TGTGCCAGCAGCGTAGGCCCGGGAACGAATGAAAAACTGTTTTTT; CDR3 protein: CASSVGPGTNEKLFF
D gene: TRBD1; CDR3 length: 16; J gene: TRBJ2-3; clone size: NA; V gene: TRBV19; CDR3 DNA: TGTGCCAGTAGTAGTAGATCAGGGGGTAAGGCAGATACGCAGTATTTT; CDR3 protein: CASSSRSGGKADTQYF
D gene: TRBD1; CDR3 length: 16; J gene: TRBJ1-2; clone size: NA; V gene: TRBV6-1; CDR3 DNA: TGTGCCAGCAGTGAAACAGGGACAGGGGCCCTCTATGGCTACACCTTC; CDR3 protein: CASSETGTGALYGYTF
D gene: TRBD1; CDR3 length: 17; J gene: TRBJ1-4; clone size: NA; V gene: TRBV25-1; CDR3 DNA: TGTGCCAGCAGTGAAGGGGGACAGGGTTATAGGAATGAAAAACTGTTTTTT; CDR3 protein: CASSEGGQGYRNEKLFF
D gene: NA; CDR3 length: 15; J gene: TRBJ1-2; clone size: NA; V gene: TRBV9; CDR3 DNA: TGTGCCAGCAGCGTAGCTTTGTCCCTTAACTATGGCTACACCTTC; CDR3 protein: CASSVALSLNYGYTF